These 24 T cell receptor beta chains originate from one sample sequenced in a study of T cells in Graves' hyperthyroidism and ophthalmopathy. TCR beta CDR3 regions were amplified from RNA. HTBI primers were used for first-round RT-PCR of the TCR CDR3. TCRdb called the multiplex PCR reads again in MiXCR, with one record for every CDR3 protein. There are roughly 520,000 distinct CDR3 sequences in the sample; approximately 25% occur only once, and approximately 10% lies in the top ten. The sample comprised blood. All receptors come from a woman in her thirties with Graves' ophthalmopathy.

The chain employs TRBV9 and TRBJ1-1; D ambiguous. The germline V and J ends were trimmed by 0 bases and 1 base, with 7 bases remaining between them. The CDR3 contains 14 residues. Germline V gene sequence: CDR1 SGDLS, CDR2 YYNGEE. This chain's CDR3 is CASSVDKANTEAFF. CDR3 nucleotides: TGTGCCAGCAGCGTAGATAAAGCGAACACTGAAGCTTTCTTT. Supplemented by reference TRBV9 and TRBJ1-1, the full variable domain reads DSGVTQTPKHLITATGQRVTLRCSPRSGDLSVYWYQQSLDQGLQFLIQYYNGEERAKGNILERFSAQQFPDLHSELNLSSLELGDSALYFCASSVDKANTEAFFGQGTRLTVV.

This clonotype appeared many times. This chain connects TRBV15 to TRBJ1-5; possibly TRBD1 for D (6 bases). Germline assignment: CDR1 LNHNV and CDR2 YYDKDF (reference sequence). This CDR3 is 17 amino acids long. Trimming cost V 3 bases and J 0 bases, with 15 bases left between them. CDR3 protein: CATSRELRQDSNQPQHF. CDR3 DNA sequence: TGTGCCACCAGCAGGGAACTACGACAGGATAGCAATCAGCCCCAGCATTTT.

This clonotype was observed at least ten times. This chain connects TRBV28 to TRBJ2-5; D unresolved. The germline V and J ends were trimmed by 6 bases and 5 bases, with 10 bases remaining between them. This CDR3 is 12 amino acids long. Germline CDR1 reads MDHEN; CDR2 reads SYDVKM. CDR3 loop: CASSLAPETQYF. For the CDR3, the DNA is TGTGCCAGCAGCTTAGCTCCGGAGACCCAGTACTTC.

This clonotype showed up many times. This sequence joins TRBV7-2 and TRBJ1-2, with D unclear. Germline V lookup: CDR1 SGHTA, CDR2 FQGNSA. Between the trimmed V and J ends, which lost 5 bases and 5 bases, there was a span of 9 bases. This CDR3 has 12 residues. CDR3 DNA: TGTGCCAGCAGCCCGAGCCAATATGGCTACACCTTC. This sequence encodes CASSPSQYGYTF.

This chain uses TRBV29-1 with TRBJ2-7, with D possibly TRBD1 on 6 matching bases. The CDR3 consists of 11 residues. The germline V and J ends were trimmed by 3 bases and 5 bases, with 8 bases remaining between them. Germline CDR1 reads SQVTM; CDR2 reads ANQGSEA. Here the CDR3 DNA reads TGCAGCGTTGACGGGACACACGAGCAGTACTTC. Its translation is CSVDGTHEQYF.

This clonotype was recorded only once. The chain links TRBV6-1 to TRBJ1-2; a weak D match, TRBD1 (5 bases). Trimming took 3 bases from V and 3 from J, leaving 11 bases between them. Germline V gives CDR1 MNHNS, CDR2 SASEGT. This CDR3 is 14 amino acids long. The CDR3 reads CASSDPREYYGYTF. CDR3 coding DNA: TGTGCCAGCAGTGATCCCAGGGAATACTATGGCTACACCTTC.

This clonotype was counted ten times or more. The chain combines TRBV12-3 or TRBV12-4 with TRBJ1-1, with unresolved D. CDR3 length: 14 amino acids. The V end was cut by 6 bases, the J end by 6 bases, with 17 bases between. DNA for the CDR3: TGTGCCAGCAGGCCCCGGGCACGAAAGGCTGAAGCTTTCTTT. Protein product: CASRPRARKAEAFF.

This clonotype was picked up many times. The chain employs TRBV14 and TRBJ1-1, with D unresolved. The CDR3 runs to 13 residues. V lost 0 bases and J lost 6, with 8 bases in between. In germline, CDR1 is SGHDN, CDR2 FVKESK. The CDR3 protein is CASSQDIGAEAFF. CDR3 bases: TGTGCCAGCAGCCAAGATATTGGCGCTGAAGCTTTCTTT.

This clonotype was seen ten or more times. The chain couples TRBV20-1 to TRBJ1-2; 7 nucleotides match TRBD1. Germline V gene sequence: CDR1 DFQATT, CDR2 SNEGSKA (reference sequence). The V and J ends lost 1 base and 3 bases, in that order; junction bases with no gene match: 2. The CDR3 consists of 13 residues. As DNA, the CDR3 is TGCAGTGCTAGAGGGGGACAGTACTATGGCTACACCTTC. Its protein product is CSARGGQYYGYTF.

This clonotype has at least ten counts. This rearrangement joins TRBV6-2 or TRBV6-3 to TRBJ1-5; 8 nucleotides match TRBD1. Trimming at V came to 3 bases and at J to 7 bases, leaving 14 bases not matched to a gene. The CDR3 has 17 residues. The germline V gene encodes CDR1 MNHEY and CDR2 SVGEGT. CDR3 sequence reads: CASSYTQGDDFRQPQHF. The CDR3 DNA sequence: TGTGCCAGCAGTTATACACAGGGGGATGATTTCCGGCAGCCCCAGCATTTT.

The chain links TRBV6-1 to TRBJ1-5; D is uncertain. This CDR3 spans 15 amino acids. Germline-derived CDR1 and CDR2 are MNHNS and SASEGT. Trimming removed 0 bases at V and 4 bases at J, with 10 bases between. The CDR3 loop is CASSEAPTFNQPQHF. The CDR3 DNA reads TGTGCCAGCAGTGAAGCGCCAACTTTTAATCAGCCCCAGCATTTT.

This clonotype was counted between two and nine times. The chain links TRBV4-2 to TRBJ2-7; D perhaps matches TRBD1 (5 bases). Trimming took 2 bases from V and 2 from J, leaving 16 bases between them. In germline, CDR1 is LGHNA, CDR2 YNFKEQ. The CDR3 has 16 amino acids. The chain's CDR3 is CASSQLSGDSPYEQYF. In DNA form, the CDR3 reads TGTGCCAGCAGCCAATTATCCGGTGACAGTCCCTACGAGCAGTACTTC.

As regards this clonotype: The junction departs from germline at one end; a sequencing error may be responsible. The chain links TRBV6-1 to TRBJ2-7, with D tentatively TRBD2 (6 bases). The CDR3 extends over 13 amino acids. Germline lookup yields CDR1 MNHNS and CDR2 SASEGT. CDR3 sequence reads: CVSPRSGVDEQYF. DNA of the CDR3: TGTGTCAGCCCCAGGTCGGGAGTGGACGAGCAGTACTTC.

This clonotype showed up many times. The CDR3 region has the DNA TGCAGTGCTAGAAACTTGGGACCTGGAAACACCATATATTTT. Protein product: CSARNLGPGNTIYF. The rearrangement links TRBV20-1 to TRBJ1-3, with a possible D match to TRBD1 (5 bases). V shed 2 bases and J shed 2 bases, with 10 bases lying between them. The CDR3 covers 14 residues. The germline V gene has CDR1 DFQATT and CDR2 SNEGSKA (reference sequence).

This clonotype was seen repeatedly, ten times or more. The chain combines TRBV27 with TRBJ2-7; D call uncertain. V was pared by 3 bases and J by 3 bases, with 9 bases between. Germline V CDR1 and CDR2: MNHEY, SMNVEV (reference sequence). CDR3 length: 13 residues. DNA of the CDR3: TGTGCCAGCAGTTTCGGTGGAATCTACGAGCAGTACTTC. It encodes CASSFGGIYEQYF.

This clonotype was counted many times. The V gene is TRBV7-9, the J gene TRBJ1-5; the match to TRBD1 covers 7 bases. Per germline, CDR1 SEHNR and CDR2 FQNEAQ (reference sequence). V lost 4 bases to trimming and J lost 10 bases; unmatched junction nucleotides: 7. CDR3 length: 13 residues. The CDR3 nucleotides read TGTGCCAGCAGCTCGACAGGGATGGCACCCCAGCATTTT. Amino acid sequence: CASSSTGMAPQHF.

This clonotype was counted a few times. This chain uses TRBV5-4 with TRBJ1-1; D unclear. V was shortened by 3 bases and J by 4 bases, with 4 bases between the two germline ends. CDR1 is SGHNT, CDR2 YYREEE, per germline (reference sequence). This CDR3 region has 11 residues. The CDR3 nucleotides are TGTGCCAGCAGCTCCCCCACTGAAGCTTTCTTT. This translates into CASSSPTEAFF.

This clonotype occurred a few times. This rearrangement joins TRBV30 to TRBJ1-2, with D hard to call. This CDR3 is 13 amino acids long. The germline CDR1 and CDR2 sequences are GTSNPN and SVGIG (reference sequence). V was trimmed by 8 bases and J by 3 bases, leaving 16 bases between them. CDR3 protein: CAGWGVRDYGYTF. CDR3 sequence (DNA): TGTGCCGGGTGGGGTGTTCGCGACTATGGCTACACCTTC.

This clonotype appeared many times. The chain joins TRBV5-1 to TRBJ1-2; D possibly corresponds to TRBD1 (5 bases). V was shortened by 0 bases and J by 1 base, with 7 bases between the two germline ends. Germline lookup yields CDR1 SGHRS and CDR2 YFSETQ. The CDR3 has 14 residues. In DNA, the CDR3 is TGCGCCAGCAGCTTGGGTGGGGGTAACTATGGCTACACCTTC. Its protein is CASSLGGGNYGYTF.

This clonotype was counted a few times. This chain links TRBV12-5 with TRBJ1-1; D is ambiguous. The germline V gene encodes CDR1 LGHNT and CDR2 FRNRAP. This CDR3 has 13 residues. Trimming shortened V by 5 bases and J by 7 bases, and 14 bases separated the two germline ends. The CDR3: CASGPAPALEAFF. CDR3 in DNA: TGTGCTAGTGGTCCCGCCCCGGCCCTTGAAGCTTTCTTT.

There are many counts of this clonotype. The rearrangement joins TRBV19 to TRBJ1-5, with TRBD1 matching over 10 bases. V lost 8 bases, J lost 6 bases, and 10 bases stayed unmatched. From germline, CDR1 is LNHDA and CDR2 SQIVND (reference sequence). The CDR3 has 15 amino acids. The CDR3 DNA sequence: TGTGCCAGTTCGAAGACAGGGGGCTTTACTCAGCCCCAGCATTTT. The encoded protein is CASSKTGGFTQPQHF.

This clonotype came up a few times. The chain carries TRBV14 and TRBJ2-5; D is possibly TRBD1 (7 bases). Germline values: CDR1 SGHDN, CDR2 FVKESK. V was clipped by 0 bases and J by 2 bases, with 10 bases between them. CDR3 length: 15 amino acids. The CDR3 DNA is TGTGCCAGCAGCCAAGATCAGGGGGGTCAAGAGACCCAGTACTTC. Its protein product is CASSQDQGGQETQYF.

The sample holds many counts of this clonotype. The rearrangement joins TRBV28 to TRBJ1-3, with 9 positions matching TRBD1. Trimming at V came to 5 bases and at J to 0 bases, leaving 5 bases not matched to a gene. CDR1 MDHEN and CDR2 SYDVKM come from the germline V gene. The length of the CDR3 is 16 residues. The CDR3 region is CASSPDRGGSGNTIYF. DNA of the CDR3: TGTGCCAGCAGTCCGGACAGGGGCGGCTCTGGAAACACCATATATTTT.

In its sample, this clonotype was seen a few times. The V call is TRBV11-2, the J call TRBJ1-2; D unclear. Trimming cost V 5 bases and J 7 bases, with 11 bases left between them. The germline gives CDR1 SGHAT, CDR2 FQNNGV. CDR3 length: 12 residues. CDR3 DNA: TGTGCCAGCAGCATGTCAAAAAGTGGCTACACCTTC. It is translated as CASSMSKSGYTF.